The 25 T cell receptor beta chains in this list originate from one sample, sequenced in a study of T-cell reconstitution after alpha-beta-depleted transplantation in children. The library targeted TCRbeta and was prepared with unique molecular identifiers. TCRdb re-derived calls from the PCR reads in MiXCR, one entry per CDR3 protein. The sample has just over 200,000 distinct CDR3 sequences; under 8.5% are singletons. Material: PBMCs, mostly from graft donor cells, obtained 360 days after TCRalphabeta/CD19-depleted stem cell transplant. The receptors stem from a male patient aged 2 to 10 who had a stem cell transplant for acute myeloid leukemia, so the T cells may come from the graft donor.

Ten or more counts support this clonotype. The chain links TRBV12-3 or TRBV12-4 to TRBJ2-3; no definite D call. The CDR3 extends over 13 amino acids. The V end was cut by 2 bases, the J end by 3 bases, with 6 bases between. CDR3 amino acids: CASSLRITDTQYF. The CDR3 nucleotides read TGTGCCAGCAGTTTAAGGATAACAGATACGCAGTATTTT.

This clonotype appeared many times. J is TRBJ2-1 and V is TRBV9; the D is unclear. In germline, CDR1 is SGDLS, CDR2 YYNGEE. The V end was cut by 4 bases, the J end by 8 bases, with 16 bases between. The CDR3 runs 14 residues. The CDR3 DNA is TGTGCCAGCAGCCTTAGCTCCAGTTCCGATGAGCAGTTCTTC. Its protein is CASSLSSSSDEQFF.

The sample holds a few counts of this clonotype. The V call is TRBV7-9, the J call TRBJ2-6; a possible D gene is TRBD1 (5 bases). CDR1 SEHNR and CDR2 FQNEAQ come from the germline V gene (reference sequence). Deletions cut 1 base from V and 1 base from J, with 20 bases between. The length of the CDR3 is 20 residues. The CDR3, as DNA: TGTGCCAGCAGCTTAGAGTGGGGCCGCCGCTCTGGGTCTGGGGCCAACGTCCTGACTTTC. This sequence encodes CASSLEWGRRSGSGANVLTF. The entire variable domain, with the rest obtained from reference TRBV7-9 and TRBJ2-6, is as follows: DTGVSQNPRHKITKRGQNVTFRCDPISEHNRLYWYRQTLGQGPEFLTYFQNEAQLEKSRLLSDRFSAERPKGSFSTLEIQRTEQGDSAMYLCASSLEWGRRSGSGANVLTFGAGSRLTVL.

This clonotype was seen ten or more times. The rearrangement links TRBV12-3 or TRBV12-4 to TRBJ2-5, with D perhaps matching TRBD1 (6 bases). The CDR3 extends over 12 amino acids. The germline V and J ends were trimmed by 5 bases and 5 bases, with 9 bases remaining between them. In nucleotides, the CDR3 is TGTGCCAGCAGTACAGGGTGGGAGACCCAGTACTTC. Translated: CASSTGWETQYF.

This clonotype has just a few counts. J is TRBJ1-5 and V is TRBV6-5, with a weak D call TRBD1 (5 bases). Trimming took off 5 bases at V and 4 bases at J, with 12 bases between the two ends. This CDR3 region has 14 residues. Per germline, CDR1 MNHEY and CDR2 SVGAGI. This CDR3 is CASSIRQYNQPQHF. The DNA of the CDR3 is TGTGCCAGCAGTATACGACAGTATAATCAGCCCCAGCATTTT.

This chain connects TRBV5-6 to TRBJ2-7; D perhaps matches TRBD2 (6 bases). Germline V CDR1 and CDR2: SGHDT, YYEEEE. V gave up 0 bases and J gave up 3 bases, with 10 bases separating them. This CDR3 is built from 14 residues. The CDR3 nucleotides read TGTGCCAGCAGCTTGGAGGCCGGGGGCTACGAGCAGTACGTC. It yields the protein CASSLEAGGYEQYV.

Here the CDR3 reads CASSPYRVPGELFF. The CDR3 DNA is TGTGCCAGCTCACCATACAGGGTTCCCGGGGAGCTGTTTTTT. The rearrangement joins TRBV18 to TRBJ2-2, with D tentatively TRBD1 (6 bases). V lost 2 bases and J lost 6, with 10 bases in between. In germline, CDR1 is KGHSH, CDR2 LQKENI. This CDR3 spans 14 amino acids.

This clonotype was seen a handful of times. This sequence joins TRBV24-1 and TRBJ2-3; weak D call: TRBD1 (5 bases). Trimming stripped 0 bases from V and 0 bases from J, with 9 bases between. Germline lookup yields CDR1 KGHDR and CDR2 SFDVKD. This CDR3 region has 16 residues. CDR3 residues: CATSDLDRPSTDTQYF. CDR3 in DNA: TGTGCCACCAGTGATTTGGACAGACCTAGCACAGATACGCAGTATTTT.

The chain is built from TRBV5-1 and TRBJ2-5; 10 nucleotides agree with TRBD1. The trim removed 5 bases at V and 5 bases at J, leaving 6 bases unmatched. This CDR3 region has 14 residues. Germline CDR1 and CDR2: SGHRS and YFSETQ. The CDR3 region has the DNA TGCGCCAGCAGAATAGGACAGGGGGATGAGACCCAGTACTTC. Protein sequence: CASRIGQGDETQYF. The variable domain in full, with the rest retrieved from reference TRBV5-1 and TRBJ2-5, is KAGVTQTPRYLIKTRGQQVTLSCSPISGHRSVSWYQQTPGQGLQFLFEYFSETQRNKGNFPGRFSGRQFSNSRSEMNVSTLELGDSALYLCASRIGQGDETQYFGPGTRLLVL.

At least ten counts were recorded for this clonotype. The gene calls are TRBV25-1 and TRBJ2-2; D assignment may be TRBD1 or TRBD2 (5 bases each). The CDR3 length is 14 residues. V gave up 2 bases and J gave up 8 bases, with 12 bases separating them. CDR1 and CDR2 (germline): MGHDK, SYGVNS. CDR3 DNA: TGTGCCAGCAGTGAAATTGGGGGAGCGGGGGAGCTGTTTTTT. Its translation is CASSEIGGAGELFF. Full variable domain (outside the CDR3, taken from reference TRBV25-1 and TRBJ2-2): EADIYQTPRYLVIGTGKKITLECSQTMGHDKMYWYQQDPGMELHLIHYSYGVNSTEKGDLSSESTVSRIRTEHFPLTLESARPSHTSQYLCASSEIGGAGELFFGEGSRLTVL.

The table lists this clonotype with a few counts. V gene TRBV20-1 combines with J gene TRBJ1-1; 7 bases fit TRBD1. This CDR3 is 13 amino acids long. The V gene end was trimmed by 2 bases and the J gene end by 4 bases; junction bases not matched to a gene: 4. From germline, CDR1 is DFQATT and CDR2 SNEGSKA (reference sequence). In DNA, the CDR3 is TGCAGTGCTAGACAAGCAGGGGGCACTGAAGCTTTCTTT. Protein product: CSARQAGGTEAFF.

This clonotype came up a few times. This chain links TRBV5-6 with TRBJ1-5, with 8 bases fitting TRBD1. The CDR3 is made up of 17 amino acids. V shed 0 bases and J 1 base; nucleotides not matched to a gene: 6. Germline V CDR1 and CDR2: SGHDT, YYEEEE. The CDR3 sequence is CASSLGQGAVSNQPQHF. DNA of the CDR3: TGTGCCAGCAGCTTGGGGCAGGGGGCAGTGAGCAATCAGCCCCAGCATTTT.

The gene calls are TRBV4-1 and TRBJ2-3; weak D call: TRBD1 (6 bases). The CDR3 totals 17 residues. Trimming stripped 1 base from V and 4 bases from J, with 18 bases between. Germline values: CDR1 MGHRA, CDR2 YSYEKL. As DNA, the CDR3 is TGCGCCAGCAGCCAAGTGGGGCGGACAGTCGGTGCAGATACGCAGTATTTT. This sequence encodes CASSQVGRTVGADTQYF.

The table lists this clonotype with many counts. V is TRBV14 and J is TRBJ2-1; TRBD2 agrees at 8 bases. Germline loops: CDR1 SGHDN, CDR2 FVKESK. The junction had 9 bases not matched to a gene; V was cut back by 2 bases and J by 9 bases. This CDR3 comprises 15 residues. The CDR3 spells CASSQSSGSIAEQFF. Here the CDR3 DNA reads TGTGCCAGCAGCCAATCCAGCGGGAGCATAGCTGAGCAGTTCTTC.

This chain connects TRBV10-3 to TRBJ2-5; 12 bases are shared with TRBD2. The V gene's germline CDR1 is ENHRY and CDR2 SYGVKD. V was clipped by 3 bases and J by 1 base; unmatched bases: 6. The CDR3 extends over 17 amino acids. DNA of the CDR3: TGTGCCATCAGTGAACTAGCGGGAGGTATATCCCAAGAGACCCAGTACTTC. Protein sequence: CAISELAGGISQETQYF.

This clonotype was detected ten times or more. The rearrangement joins TRBV10-3 to TRBJ2-1; 8 bases match TRBD1. The germline V gene has CDR1 ENHRY and CDR2 SYGVKD. The CDR3 covers 16 residues. V shed 7 bases and J 6 bases; nucleotides not matched to a gene: 14. DNA of the CDR3: TGTGCCATCATAAAGGAGCTAGGACAGGGCCCCAATGAGCAGTTCTTC. The encoded protein is CAIIKELGQGPNEQFF.

This chain joins TRBV20-1 and TRBJ1-1, with D possibly TRBD1 on 5 matching bases. V shed 5 bases and J shed 0 bases, with 16 bases lying between them. The CDR3 has 15 amino acids. Germline-derived CDR1 and CDR2 are DFQATT and SNEGSKA (reference sequence). CDR3 nucleotide sequence: TGCAGTGCTGGGCGGTCCGGGACCATGAACACTGAAGCTTTCTTT. Its translation: CSAGRSGTMNTEAFF.

This clonotype has a handful of counts. The V call is TRBV11-2, the J call TRBJ2-2; 7 positions match TRBD2. Germline CDR1 is SGHAT and CDR2 is FQNNGV. With V trimmed by 5 bases and J by 0 bases, 15 bases remained unmatched. This CDR3 is 19 amino acids long. The CDR3 protein is CASSQRPSGRYPNTGELFF. The DNA for the CDR3 is TGTGCCAGCAGCCAAAGACCTAGCGGCCGATATCCGAACACCGGGGAGCTGTTTTTT.

The rearrangement joins TRBV7-8 to TRBJ2-5; D is unclear. In germline, CDR1 is SGHVS, CDR2 FQNEAQ. The CDR3 spans 12 residues. V was shortened by 5 bases and J by 3 bases, with 7 bases between the two germline ends. The CDR3 coding sequence is TGTGCCAGCAGCCTAAGGAAAGAGACCCAGTACTTC. Translated, it gives CASSLRKETQYF.

In its sample, this clonotype was seen a few times. The chain combines TRBV28 with TRBJ2-1, with D hard to call. The CDR3 has 14 residues. Per the germline V gene, CDR1 is MDHEN and CDR2 is SYDVKM. Trimming took 1 base from V and 3 from J, leaving 7 bases between them. The CDR3 loop is CASSLLRVYNEQFF. CDR3 DNA: TGTGCCAGCAGTTTATTACGGGTCTACAATGAGCAGTTCTTC. The variable domain in full, with the rest retrieved from reference TRBV28 and TRBJ2-1, is DVKVTQSSRYLVKRTGEKVFLECVQDMDHENMFWYRQDPGLGLRLIYFSYDVKMKEKGDIPEGYSVSREKKERFSLILESASTNQTSMYLCASSLLRVYNEQFFGPGTRLTVL.

The V call is TRBV29-1, the J call TRBJ2-2; D unclear. The V and J ends lost 4 bases and 1 base respectively, with 10 bases between them. Germline CDR1 is SQVTM and CDR2 is ANQGSEA. The CDR3 sequence is 14 residues long. The DNA of the CDR3 is TGCAGCGTTGTGGTTTCAGGGAACACCGGGGAGCTGTTTTTT. Protein sequence: CSVVVSGNTGELFF.

The chain recombines TRBV12-3 or TRBV12-4 with TRBJ2-5; 7 bases fit TRBD1. Trimming at V came to 7 bases and at J to 2 bases, leaving 4 bases not matched to a gene. The CDR3 is 13 amino acids. CDR3 region: CASTPGQQETQYF. The CDR3 DNA sequence: TGTGCCAGCACCCCGGGACAGCAAGAGACCCAGTACTTC.

V is TRBV10-3 and J is TRBJ2-1, with D perhaps TRBD2 (6 bases). The V end was cut by 7 bases, the J end by 0 bases, with 22 bases between. Per the germline V gene, CDR1 is ENHRY and CDR2 is SYGVKD. CDR3 size: 18 residues. The CDR3 region is CAIIDPGGGRSSYNEQFF. The CDR3 coding sequence is TGTGCCATCATTGACCCCGGGGGTGGGCGGAGCTCCTACAATGAGCAGTTCTTC.

This clonotype was observed many times. The chain uses TRBV27 and TRBJ2-7; 7 nucleotides line up with TRBD2. V was clipped by 6 bases and J by 2 bases; unmatched bases: 10. The length of the CDR3 is 15 residues. Looked up from germline, CDR1 is MNHEY and CDR2 is SMNVEV (reference sequence). The CDR3 reads CASRLGREIPYEQYF. CDR3 DNA sequence: TGTGCCAGCAGGCTGGGGCGGGAGATTCCCTACGAGCAGTACTTC.

This clonotype occurred a few times. V gene TRBV20-1 combines with J gene TRBJ2-7, with unresolved D. Germline CDR1 reads DFQATT; CDR2 reads SNEGSKA (reference sequence). This CDR3 spans 12 amino acids. V lost 6 bases and J lost 5, with 14 bases in between. For the CDR3, the DNA is TGCAGTGCCGAATTGGGGATCGACGAGCAGTACTTC. Amino acids: CSAELGIDEQYF.